This TCR beta chain was captured by sequencing in a study of cytomegalovirus exposure and HLA in healthy donors. The CDR3 contains 16 residues. Trimming cost V 5 bases and J 5 bases; bases outside gene matches: 9. Per germline, CDR1 KGHSH and CDR2 LQKENI. In the PCR, 60 Vbeta and 13 Jbeta primers were used. This table comes from immunoSEQ multiplex PCR, and its TCRdb copy is limited to in-frame clones, with some not included. The data show over 150,000 clones, more than 65% seen once. The chain uses TRBV18 and TRBJ1-6; TRBD1 matches 7 bases. The sequencing sample was made of PBMCs. This sequence was found in a girl aged 5-17 years in good health and CMV-seropositive. CDR3 sequence: CASSSLSGTDNSPLHF. DNA of the CDR3: TGTGCCAGCTCATCTCTCTCCGGGACAGATAATTCACCCCTCCACTTT.